The rows below give T cell receptor beta chains drawn from one sample of a study of beta chain features in type 1 diabetes. Profiled with immunoSEQ multiplex PCR; TCRdb holds only in-frame clones, not every one. The data show over 150,000 clones, around a tenth seen once. Material: central memory CD4+ T cells from blood. The receptors were sampled from a man aged 25-45 years with type 1 diabetes. Both conserved end residues are part of each CDR3. Fields, in order: clone size, V gene, CDR3 length, D gene, J gene, CDR3 protein, CDR3 DNA. The D gene is left open where the match is weak. Clone size appears in some rows only: once, few, many, or a class for an expanded clone.

>.|TRBV18|14|.|TRBJ1-5
CASSPSYSNQPQHF
TGTGCCAGCTCACCTTCCTATAGCAATCAGCCCCAGCATTTT
>few|TRBV18|16|TRBD1|TRBJ2-7
CASSPRQGAIPHEQYF
TGTGCCAGCTCACCTCGACAGGGGGCGATCCCCCACGAGCAGTACTTC
>.|TRBV18|14|.|TRBJ1-1
CASSPLAENTEAFF
TGTGCCAGCTCACCGCTGGCAGAGAACACTGAAGCTTTCTTT
>few|TRBV27|13|.|TRBJ1-2
CASSLRVSYGYTF
TGTGCCAGCAGTTTACGCGTGAGCTATGGCTACACCTTC
>.|TRBV19|17|.|TRBJ1-5
CASSIYAGGQSNQPQHF
TGTGCCAGTAGTATATATGCGGGGGGCCAAAGCAATCAGCCCCAGCATTTT
>.|TRBV19|12|.|TRBJ2-3
CASSIRWDTQYF
TGTGCCAGTAGTATACGGTGGGATACGCAGTATTTT
>.|TRBV4-2|16|TRBD2|TRBJ2-5
CASSQVSGKGEETQYF
TGTGCCAGCAGCCAAGTTAGCGGGAAAGGAGAAGAGACCCAGTACTTC
>few|TRBV28|14|TRBD1|TRBJ1-1
CASRSGDRVTEAFF
TGTGCCAGCAGGTCCGGGGACAGGGTCACTGAAGCTTTCTTT
>.|TRBV6-6|12|.|TRBJ2-3
CASGKGDYTQYF
TGTGCCAGCGGAAAAGGCGACTATACGCAGTATTTT
>few|TRBV7-8|16|.|TRBJ2-1
CASSLAAGSSYNEQFF
TGTGCCAGCAGCTTAGCCGCGGGGAGCTCCTACAATGAGCAGTTCTTC